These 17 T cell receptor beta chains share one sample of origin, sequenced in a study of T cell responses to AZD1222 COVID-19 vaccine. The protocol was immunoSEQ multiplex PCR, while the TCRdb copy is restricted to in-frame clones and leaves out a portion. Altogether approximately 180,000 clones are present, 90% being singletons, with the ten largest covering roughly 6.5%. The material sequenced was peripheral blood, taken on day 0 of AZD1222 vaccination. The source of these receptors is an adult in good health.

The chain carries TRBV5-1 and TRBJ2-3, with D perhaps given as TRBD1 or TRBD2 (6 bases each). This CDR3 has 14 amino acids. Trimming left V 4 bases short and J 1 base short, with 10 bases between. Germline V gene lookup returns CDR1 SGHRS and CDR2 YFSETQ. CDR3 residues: CASSPGGRTDTQYF. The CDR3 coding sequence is TGCGCCAGCAGCCCTGGGGGGCGCACAGATACGCAGTATTTT. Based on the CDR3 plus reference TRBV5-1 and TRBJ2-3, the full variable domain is KAGVTQTPRYLIKTRGQQVTLSCSPISGHRSVSWYQQTPGQGLQFLFEYFSETQRNKGNFPGRFSGRQFSNSRSEMNVSTLELGDSALYLCASSPGGRTDTQYFGPGTRLTVL.

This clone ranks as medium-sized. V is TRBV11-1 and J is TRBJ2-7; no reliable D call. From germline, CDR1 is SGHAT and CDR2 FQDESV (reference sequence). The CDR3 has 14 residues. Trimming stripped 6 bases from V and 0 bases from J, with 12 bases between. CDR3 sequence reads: CASRKNSLSYEQYF. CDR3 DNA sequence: TGTGCCAGCAGAAAAAACTCCCTCTCCTACGAGCAGTACTTC. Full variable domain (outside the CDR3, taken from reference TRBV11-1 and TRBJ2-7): EAEVAQSPRYKITEKSQAVAFWCDPISGHATLYWYRQILGQGPELLVQFQDESVVDDSQLPKDRFSAERLKGVDSTLKIQPAELGDSAMYLCASRKNSLSYEQYFGPGTRLTVT.

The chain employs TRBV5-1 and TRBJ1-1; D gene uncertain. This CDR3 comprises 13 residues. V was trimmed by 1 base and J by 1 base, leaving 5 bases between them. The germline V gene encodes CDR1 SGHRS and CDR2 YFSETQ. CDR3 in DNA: TGCGCCAGCAGCTTGTTAGGGAACACTGAAGCTTTCTTT. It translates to CASSLLGNTEAFF.

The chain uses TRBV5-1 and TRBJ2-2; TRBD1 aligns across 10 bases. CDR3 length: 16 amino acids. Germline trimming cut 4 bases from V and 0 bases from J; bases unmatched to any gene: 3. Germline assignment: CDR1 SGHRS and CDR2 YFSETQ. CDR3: CASSTGQGANTGELFF. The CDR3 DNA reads TGCGCCAGCAGCACCGGACAGGGGGCGAACACCGGGGAGCTGTTTTTT.

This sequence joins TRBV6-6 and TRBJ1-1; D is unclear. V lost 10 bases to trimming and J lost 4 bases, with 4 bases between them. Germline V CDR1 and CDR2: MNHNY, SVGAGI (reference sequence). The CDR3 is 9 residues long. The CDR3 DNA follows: TGTGCCACCTCCACTGAAGCTTTCTTT. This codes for CATSTEAFF.

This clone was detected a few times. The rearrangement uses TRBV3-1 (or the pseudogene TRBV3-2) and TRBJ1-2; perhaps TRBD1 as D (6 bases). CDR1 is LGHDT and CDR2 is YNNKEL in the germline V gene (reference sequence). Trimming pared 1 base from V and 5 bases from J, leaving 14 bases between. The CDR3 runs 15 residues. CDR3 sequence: CASSQGARQGYGYTF. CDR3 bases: TGTGCCAGCAGCCAAGGAGCCAGGCAGGGGTATGGCTACACCTTC.

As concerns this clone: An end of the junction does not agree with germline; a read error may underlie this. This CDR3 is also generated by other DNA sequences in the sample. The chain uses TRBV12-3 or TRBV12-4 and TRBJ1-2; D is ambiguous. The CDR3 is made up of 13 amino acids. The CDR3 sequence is CASSLGLDYGYTF. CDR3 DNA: TGTGCCAGCAGCTTAGGGCTGGACTATGGCTACACCTTC.

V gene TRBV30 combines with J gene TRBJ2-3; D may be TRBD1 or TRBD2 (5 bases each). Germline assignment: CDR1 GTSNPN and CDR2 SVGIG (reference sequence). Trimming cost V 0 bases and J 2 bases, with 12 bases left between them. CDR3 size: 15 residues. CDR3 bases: TGTGCCTGGAGTGTACAGGTGGGGGTCACAGATACGCAGTATTTT. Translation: CAWSVQVGVTDTQYF.

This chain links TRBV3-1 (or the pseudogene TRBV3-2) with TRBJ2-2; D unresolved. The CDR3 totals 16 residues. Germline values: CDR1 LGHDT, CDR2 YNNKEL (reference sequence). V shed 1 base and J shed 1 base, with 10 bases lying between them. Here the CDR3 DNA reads TGTGCCAGCAGCCAAGCGCATTCCAAGAACACCGGGGAGCTGTTTTTT. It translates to CASSQAHSKNTGELFF.

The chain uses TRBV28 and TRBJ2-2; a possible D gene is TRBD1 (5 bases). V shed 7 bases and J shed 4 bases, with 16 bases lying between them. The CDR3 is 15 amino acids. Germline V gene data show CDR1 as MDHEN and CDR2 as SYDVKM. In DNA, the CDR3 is TGTGCCAGCACATCGGCAGGGTTGGGCACCGGGGAGCTGTTTTTT. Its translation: CASTSAGLGTGELFF. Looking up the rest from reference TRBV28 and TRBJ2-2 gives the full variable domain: DVKVTQSSRYLVKRTGEKVFLECVQDMDHENMFWYRQDPGLGLRLIYFSYDVKMKEKGDIPEGYSVSREKKERFSLILESASTNQTSMYLCASTSAGLGTGELFFGEGSRLTVL.

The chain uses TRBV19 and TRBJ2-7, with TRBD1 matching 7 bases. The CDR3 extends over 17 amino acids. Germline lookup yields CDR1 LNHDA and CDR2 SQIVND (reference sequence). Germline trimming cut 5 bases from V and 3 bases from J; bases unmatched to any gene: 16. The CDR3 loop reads CASSVQTQGTASYEQYF. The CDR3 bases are TGTGCCAGTAGTGTACAAACCCAAGGGACAGCGAGCTACGAGCAGTACTTC.

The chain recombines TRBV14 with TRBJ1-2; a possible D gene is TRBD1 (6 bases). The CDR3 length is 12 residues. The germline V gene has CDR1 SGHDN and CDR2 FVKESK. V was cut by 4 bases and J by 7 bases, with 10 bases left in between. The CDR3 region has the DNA TGTGCCAGCAGCCCGGACAGAGTTGGCTACACCTTC. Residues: CASSPDRVGYTF.

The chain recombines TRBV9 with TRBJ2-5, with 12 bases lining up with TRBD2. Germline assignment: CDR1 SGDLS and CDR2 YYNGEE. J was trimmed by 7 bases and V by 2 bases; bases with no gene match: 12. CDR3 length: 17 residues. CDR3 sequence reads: CASSVGASGRAFGTQYF. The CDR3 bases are TGTGCCAGCAGCGTCGGGGCTAGCGGGAGGGCCTTCGGGACCCAGTACTTC.

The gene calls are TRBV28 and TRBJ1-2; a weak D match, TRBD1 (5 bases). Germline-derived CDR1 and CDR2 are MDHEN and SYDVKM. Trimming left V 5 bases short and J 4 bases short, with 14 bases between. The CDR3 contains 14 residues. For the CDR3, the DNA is TGTGCCAGCAGTAGCGCCGGGACTCTCTATGGCTACACCTTC. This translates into CASSSAGTLYGYTF.

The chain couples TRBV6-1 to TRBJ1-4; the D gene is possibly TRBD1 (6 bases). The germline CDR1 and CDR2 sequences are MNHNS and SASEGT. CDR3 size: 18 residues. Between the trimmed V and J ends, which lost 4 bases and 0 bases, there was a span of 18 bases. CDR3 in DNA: TGTGCCAGCAGTGCCATTCCGGGACAAGGCTCAACTAATGAAAAACTGTTTTTT. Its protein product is CASSAIPGQGSTNEKLFF.

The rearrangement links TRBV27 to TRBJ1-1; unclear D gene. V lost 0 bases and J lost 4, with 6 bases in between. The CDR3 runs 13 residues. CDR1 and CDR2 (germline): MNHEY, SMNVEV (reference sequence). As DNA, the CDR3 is TGTGCCAGCAGTTTATCGATAGGCACTGAAGCTTTCTTT. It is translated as CASSLSIGTEAFF.

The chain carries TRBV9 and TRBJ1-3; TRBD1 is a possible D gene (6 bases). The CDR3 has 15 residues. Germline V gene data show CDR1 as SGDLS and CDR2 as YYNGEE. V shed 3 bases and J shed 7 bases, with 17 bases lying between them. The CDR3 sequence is CASSAPDRQRNTIYF. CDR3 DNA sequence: TGTGCCAGCAGCGCCCCGGACAGACAGCGTAACACCATATATTTT.